This TCR beta chain was retrieved from a study of CD8 T cells in Susac syndrome. Random hexamers served to reverse transcribe roughly 0.5 to 1 ug RNA. TCRdb reprocessed the immunoSEQ multiplex PCR reads via MiXCR and lists one record per CDR3 protein. The sample lists about 180,000 distinct CDR3 sequences, roughly 94% occurring once. This clonotype was seen a few times. V lost 1 base, J lost 1 base, and 3 bases stayed unmatched. The CDR3 length is 15 residues. Germline V gives CDR1 SEHNR, CDR2 FQNEAQ (reference sequence). Sequencing was carried out using CD4+ T cells from PBMCs. This sequence was found in a human donor with Susac syndrome. The chain has TRBV7-9 and TRBJ1-1, with 7 nucleotides matching TRBD1. The CDR3 sequence is CASSLVRGPNTEAFF. Here the CDR3 DNA reads TGTGCCAGCAGCTTAGTTAGGGGGCCGAACACTGAAGCTTTCTTT.